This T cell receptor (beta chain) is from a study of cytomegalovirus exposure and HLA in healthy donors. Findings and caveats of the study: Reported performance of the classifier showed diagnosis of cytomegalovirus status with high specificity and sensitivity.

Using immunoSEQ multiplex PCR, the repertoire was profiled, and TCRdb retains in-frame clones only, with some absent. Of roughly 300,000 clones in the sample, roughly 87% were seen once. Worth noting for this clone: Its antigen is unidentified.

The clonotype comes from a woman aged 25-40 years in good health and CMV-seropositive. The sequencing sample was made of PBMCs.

This CDR3 is CASSFRTGINTEAFF. The CDR3 DNA reads TGTGCCAGCAGTTTCCGGACAGGAATAAACACTGAAGCTTTCTTT. V gene TRBV27 combines with J gene TRBJ1-1; TRBD1 matches 7 bases. CDR1 MNHEY and CDR2 SMNVEV come from the germline V gene (reference sequence). Trimming cost V 3 bases and J 2 bases; bases outside gene matches: 6. The CDR3 sequence is 15 residues long.